Shown below are 21 T cell receptor beta chains from a single sample sequenced in a study of T cells in Graves' hyperthyroidism and ophthalmopathy. Amplified TCR beta CDR3 regions derived from RNA transcripts. A first-round RT-PCR of the TCR CDR3 used the HTBI primer set. TCRdb called the multiplex PCR reads again in MiXCR, with one record for every CDR3 protein. The sample contains 300,000 or so distinct CDR3 sequences, approximately 16% of which appear only once. The sample comprised blood. The origin of the receptors is a man younger than 40 with Graves' hyperthyroidism.

This rearrangement joins TRBV11-2 to TRBJ2-1; D unclear. From germline, CDR1 is SGHAT and CDR2 FQNNGV. V was shortened by 5 bases and J by 0 bases, with 11 bases between the two germline ends. The CDR3 sequence is 15 residues long. The CDR3 protein is CASSKESSSYNEQFF. In nucleotides, the CDR3 is TGTGCCAGCAGCAAGGAGTCGAGCTCCTACAATGAGCAGTTCTTC.

This clonotype showed up just a few times. The chain employs TRBV9 and TRBJ2-1; a weak D match, TRBD1 (7 bases). Looked up from germline, CDR1 is SGDLS and CDR2 is YYNGEE. This CDR3 comprises 17 residues. The V end was cut by 4 bases, the J end by 4 bases, with 21 bases between. This chain's CDR3 is CASSPPTGRRGYNEQFF. CDR3 coding DNA: TGTGCCAGCAGCCCCCCGACAGGGCGGAGGGGTTACAATGAGCAGTTCTTC.

The chain is built from TRBV19 and TRBJ2-1, with 11 bases identical to TRBD2. Trimming cost V 4 bases and J 5 bases; bases outside gene matches: 4. Germline-derived CDR1 and CDR2 are LNHDA and SQIVND (reference sequence). The CDR3 spans 15 residues. The CDR3: CASSNSGRAHNEQFF. DNA for the CDR3: TGTGCCAGTAGTAATAGCGGGAGGGCCCACAATGAGCAGTTCTTC.

The chain recombines TRBV4-1 with TRBJ2-1, with TRBD2 matching 10 bases. J lost 8 bases, V lost 3 bases, and 7 bases had no gene match. The CDR3 runs 15 residues. CDR1 MGHRA and CDR2 YSYEKL come from the germline V gene. The DNA of the CDR3 is TGCGCCAGCAGCCAGCCCTTAGCGGGAGGCTATGAGCAGTTCTTC. It is translated as CASSQPLAGGYEQFF.

This clonotype was seen repeatedly, ten times or more. The V gene is TRBV13, the J gene TRBJ2-2; TRBD2 agrees at 7 bases. The CDR3 extends over 17 amino acids. Germline loops: CDR1 PRHDT, CDR2 FYEKMQ (reference sequence). With V trimmed by 1 base and J by 5 bases, 10 bases remained unmatched. CDR3 residues: CASSLELASGSTGELFF. CDR3 DNA sequence: TGTGCCAGCAGCTTAGAACTTGCTAGCGGATCTACCGGGGAGCTGTTTTTT.

This rearrangement joins TRBV4-1 to TRBJ2-7; TRBD2 might be the D (7 bases). The CDR3 sequence is 17 residues long. The V gene lost 1 base and the J gene lost 1 base, with 17 bases spanning the gap. In germline, CDR1 is MGHRA, CDR2 YSYEKL. CDR3 residues: CASSQVGGGTYSYEQYF. The CDR3 DNA reads TGCGCCAGCAGCCAAGTTGGGGGGGGCACCTATTCCTACGAGCAGTACTTC.

Many counts were recorded for this clonotype. The chain is built from TRBV7-2 and TRBJ1-6; 11 positions agree with TRBD1. Germline CDR1 and CDR2: SGHTA and FQGNSA. V lost 8 bases and J lost 6; bases outside the gene matches: 9. The CDR3 consists of 16 residues. The CDR3 DNA reads as TGTGCCAGCCGAATCCCGGGGACAGGGGGTAATTCACCCCTCCACTTT. This sequence encodes CASRIPGTGGNSPLHF.

This clonotype came up many times. The chain combines TRBV30 with TRBJ2-3; D is ambiguous. The CDR3 consists of 11 residues. Germline V lookup: CDR1 GTSNPN, CDR2 SVGIG (reference sequence). Trimming stripped 0 bases from V and 6 bases from J, with 4 bases between. The CDR3 coding sequence is TGTGCCTGGAGTGTGATTGATACGCAGTATTTT. Its translation: CAWSVIDTQYF.

The sample holds many counts of this clonotype. V usage is TRBV18 and J usage is TRBJ1-5, with D tentatively TRBD1 (5 bases). The V end lost 3 bases, the J end lost 6 bases, and 12 bases lay between the germline ends. This CDR3 is built from 14 residues. Germline V lookup: CDR1 KGHSH, CDR2 LQKENI. CDR3 region: CASSPGGLGQPQHF. The CDR3 region has the DNA TGTGCCAGCTCACCTGGGGGACTCGGTCAGCCCCAGCATTTT. Full variable domain (missing parts from reference TRBV18 and TRBJ1-5): NAGVMQNPRHLVRRRGQEARLRCSPMKGHSHVYWYRQLPEEGLKFMVYLQKENIIDESGMPKERFSAEFPKEGPSILRIQQVVRGDSAAYFCASSPGGLGQPQHFGDGTRLSIL.

This clonotype was counted at least ten times. The V gene is TRBV13, the J gene TRBJ1-2; possibly TRBD1 for D (5 bases). Trimming cost V 3 bases and J 8 bases, with 16 bases left between them. The CDR3 has 14 amino acids. Germline-derived CDR1 and CDR2 are PRHDT and FYEKMQ (reference sequence). The CDR3 bases are TGTGCCAGCAGCTTTCACCCGACCCAGGGAGGCTACACCTTC. It encodes CASSFHPTQGGYTF.

This clonotype was seen at least ten times. J is TRBJ1-2 and V is TRBV5-1, with unresolved D. With 7 bases removed from V and 3 bases from J, the gap between germline ends came to 10 bases. Germline CDR1 reads SGHRS; CDR2 reads YFSETQ. The CDR3 loop spans 12 amino acids. As DNA, the CDR3 is TGCGCCAGCGTCGCATGGGACTATGGCTACACCTTC. It translates to CASVAWDYGYTF.

At least ten counts were recorded for this clonotype. CDR3 sequence reads: CASSLADGTSYNEQFF. Here the CDR3 DNA reads TGTGCCAGCAGCTTAGCGGACGGGACCTCCTACAATGAGCAGTTCTTC. This chain uses TRBV11-1 with TRBJ2-1; D possibly matches TRBD1 or TRBD2 (5 bases each). The ends were cut back, 0 bases at V and 0 bases at J, with 9 bases in the middle. Germline V gene data show CDR1 as SGHAT and CDR2 as FQDESV (reference sequence). The CDR3 consists of 16 residues.

This sequence joins TRBV27 and TRBJ2-1; tentatively, D is TRBD2 (5 bases). CDR1 is MNHEY, CDR2 SMNVEV, per germline (reference sequence). The length of the CDR3 is 13 residues. Trimming cost V 9 bases and J 4 bases, with 13 bases left between them. The CDR3 bases are TGTGCCAGTGGACGAGGGCTATACAATGAGCAGTTCTTC. Its translation is CASGRGLYNEQFF.

As for this clonotype: It may be a read error: a sequence one base away is much more abundant. The chain employs TRBV30 and TRBJ1-1, with a weak D call TRBD1 (6 bases). CDR3 length: 13 amino acids. From germline, CDR1 is GTSNPN and CDR2 SVGIG (reference sequence). V dropped 5 bases and J dropped 4 bases, with 14 bases sitting between them. CDR3 region: CAWGQSRGTEAFF. The CDR3 DNA reads as TGTGCCTGGGGGCAAAGCAGGGGCACTGAAGCTTTCTTT.

In this sample, this clonotype turned up many times. V usage is TRBV27 and J usage is TRBJ1-1, with D unresolved. This CDR3 region has 14 residues. The ends were cut back, 0 bases at V and 4 bases at J, with 9 bases in the middle. Per the germline V gene, CDR1 is MNHEY and CDR2 is SMNVEV (reference sequence). CDR3 nucleotides: TGTGCCAGCAGTTTATCGGGGTCCGGCACTGAAGCTTTCTTT. Amino acids: CASSLSGSGTEAFF.

Details on this clonotype: With a much larger clone just one base away, this may be a read error. The rearrangement joins TRBV30 to TRBJ1-2; D unclear. CDR1 and CDR2 from the germline V gene are GTSNPN and SVGIG (reference sequence). This CDR3 spans 13 amino acids. The CDR3 spells CARSVGVFYGYTF. In nucleotides, the CDR3 is TGTGCCCGGAGTGTCGGAGTATTCTATGGCTACACCTTC. The full variable domain, with the rest looked up from reference TRBV30 and TRBJ1-2, is SQTIHQWPATLVQPVGSPLSLECTVEGTSNPNLYWYRQAAGRGLQLLFYSVGIGQISSEVPQNLSASRPQDRQFILSSKKLLLSDSGFYLCARSVGVFYGYTFGSGTRLTVV.

Ten or more counts support this clonotype. The J gene is TRBJ2-7, the V gene TRBV5-1; D is perhaps TRBD2 (6 bases). The germline gives CDR1 SGHRS, CDR2 YFSETQ. V shed 1 base and J shed 4 bases, with 12 bases lying between them. The CDR3 contains 14 residues. The DNA for the CDR3 is TGCGCCAGCAGCTTGTCCGGGACTCCATACGAGCAGTACTTC. Translating gives CASSLSGTPYEQYF.

This clonotype was seen many times. The chain carries TRBV10-1 and TRBJ2-3, with D uncertain. Looked up from germline, CDR1 is WNHNN and CDR2 is SYGVQD (reference sequence). The ends were cut back, 0 bases at V and 8 bases at J, with 9 bases in the middle. This CDR3 spans 13 amino acids. The CDR3 DNA reads as TGCGCCAGCAGTGAGTCCTACTGGGGTACGCAGTATTTT. Residues: CASSESYWGTQYF.

This clonotype was found many times. This sequence joins TRBV20-1 and TRBJ1-1; 8 nucleotides align to TRBD1. The V gene's germline CDR1 is DFQATT and CDR2 SNEGSKA (reference sequence). This CDR3 has 14 amino acids. The junction had 8 bases not matched to a gene; V was cut back by 5 bases and J by 3 bases. The CDR3 sequence: CSAPRTGLDTEAFF. Written as DNA, the CDR3 is TGCAGTGCTCCCCGGACAGGGTTAGACACTGAAGCTTTCTTT.

This clonotype occurred a few times. The chain uses TRBV5-1 and TRBJ2-2; 7 bases agree with TRBD2. The germline V gene encodes CDR1 SGHRS and CDR2 YFSETQ. CDR3 length: 19 amino acids. V shed 0 bases and J 0 bases; nucleotides not matched to a gene: 11. The CDR3 coding sequence is TGCGCCAGCAGCTTGGTAGGCGGAGCGGGGCAGGCGAACACCGGGGAGCTGTTTTTT. This sequence encodes CASSLVGGAGQANTGELFF.

This clonotype came up a few times. The CDR3 protein is CASSYSGLASGANVLTF. The CDR3 nucleotides are TGTGCCAGCAGTTACTCGGGACTAGCGTCGGGGGCCAACGTCCTGACTTTC. This chain joins TRBV6-5 and TRBJ2-6, with 10 nucleotides matching TRBD2. The CDR3 runs to 17 residues. The germline V gene encodes CDR1 MNHEY and CDR2 SVGAGI. Trimming removed 0 bases from V and 4 bases from J; junction bases left unmatched: 3.